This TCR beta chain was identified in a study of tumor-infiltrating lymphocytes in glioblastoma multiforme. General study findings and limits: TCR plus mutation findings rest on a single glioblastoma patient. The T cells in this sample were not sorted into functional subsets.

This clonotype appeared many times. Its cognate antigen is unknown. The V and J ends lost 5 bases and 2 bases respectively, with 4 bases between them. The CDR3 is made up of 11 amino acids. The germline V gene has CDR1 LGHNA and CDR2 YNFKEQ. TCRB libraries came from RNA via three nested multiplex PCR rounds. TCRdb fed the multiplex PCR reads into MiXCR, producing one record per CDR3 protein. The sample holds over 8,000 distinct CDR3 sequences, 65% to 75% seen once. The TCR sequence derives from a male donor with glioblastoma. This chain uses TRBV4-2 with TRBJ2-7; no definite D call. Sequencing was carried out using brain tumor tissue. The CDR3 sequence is CASSNAYEQYF. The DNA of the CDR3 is TGTGCCAGCAGCAATGCCTACGAGCAGTACTTC.